A single sample is the source of the 13 T cell receptor beta chains below, sequenced in a study of shared clonotypes between healthy human individuals. The data were produced by immunoSEQ multiplex PCR, yet TCRdb's version contains in-frame clones alone and is incomplete. The profile covers hundreds of thousands of clones, with roughly 72% appearing a single time and about 1.8% taken by the ten largest. The specimen was memory CD4+ T cells sorted from blood. Described subset: CD45RA-negative fraction. The receptors stem from a woman aged 25 to 39 in good health.

There are many counts of this clone. This chain links TRBV4-2 with TRBJ2-2, with D perhaps TRBD1 or TRBD2 (5 bases each). Germline CDR1 and CDR2: LGHNA and YNFKEQ. The CDR3 covers 17 residues. V shed 0 bases and J shed 4 bases, with 15 bases lying between them. CDR3 in DNA: TGTGCCAGCAGCCAAGATTCTGGGTGGGACGCCACCGGGGAGCTGTTTTTT. Translating gives CASSQDSGWDATGELFF.

This clone was seen a single time. CDR3 in DNA: TGTGCCAGCAGCTTAGCGCCTAGCGGGAGGCAGAGAACAGATACGCAGTATTTT. Translation gives CASSLAPSGRQRTDTQYF. The chain combines TRBV7-9 with TRBJ2-3, with 11 bases lining up with TRBD2. CDR1 SEHNR and CDR2 FQNEAQ come from the germline V gene (reference sequence). This CDR3 has 18 amino acids. J was trimmed by 3 bases and V by 0 bases; bases with no gene match: 8.

The J gene is TRBJ2-7, the V gene TRBV6-1; 9 nucleotides agree with TRBD1. V was pared by 3 bases and J by 1 base, with 4 bases of the junction left unmatched. Germline V gene sequence: CDR1 MNHNS, CDR2 SASEGT. The CDR3 is 15 amino acids. Written as DNA, the CDR3 is TGTGCCAGCAGTGACCCGGGACAGGGTTCCTACGAGCAGTACTTC. Protein product: CASSDPGQGSYEQYF.

The chain joins TRBV19 to TRBJ1-5; D is perhaps TRBD1 (6 bases). Germline V lookup: CDR1 LNHDA, CDR2 SQIVND (reference sequence). CDR3 length equals 15 residues. Trimming cost V 3 bases and J 3 bases, with 12 bases left between them. CDR3 residues: CASSITGRFNQPQHF. For the CDR3, the DNA is TGTGCCAGTAGTATTACAGGGCGGTTCAATCAGCCCCAGCATTTT.

V is TRBV10-1 and J is TRBJ2-3; 9 bases map to TRBD2. The CDR3 contains 18 residues. Per the germline V gene, CDR1 is WNHNN and CDR2 is SYGVQD (reference sequence). The ends lost 5 bases at V and 2 bases at J; junction bases unmatched: 14. In nucleotides, the CDR3 is TGCGCCAGCAGTCAAAGTGGGCTAGCGGGACCTGACACAGATACGCAGTATTTT. Its translation is CASSQSGLAGPDTDTQYF.

The chain is built from TRBV14 and TRBJ1-2; TRBD1 agrees at 7 bases. Germline V gives CDR1 SGHDN, CDR2 FVKESK. The CDR3 loop spans 17 amino acids. V was clipped by 1 base and J by 2 bases; unmatched bases: 10. The CDR3 sequence is CASSQGGGWMGNYGYTF. The CDR3 DNA reads as TGTGCCAGCAGCCAAGGAGGGGGCTGGATGGGAAACTATGGCTACACCTTC.

V and J are TRBV2 and TRBJ2-2, with D tentatively TRBD2 (5 bases). V shed 1 base and J shed 0 bases, with 6 bases lying between them. This CDR3 comprises 15 residues. Germline CDR1 SNHLY, CDR2 FYNNEI. This chain's CDR3 is CASSEERTNTGELFF. CDR3 nucleotides: TGTGCCAGCAGTGAAGAGCGGACGAACACCGGGGAGCTGTTTTTT.

A few counts support this clone. The chain uses TRBV6-5 and TRBJ2-7; tentatively, D is TRBD1 or TRBD2 (5 bases each). Trimming removed 0 bases from V and 0 bases from J, with 12 bases in between. The CDR3 length is 16 residues. CDR1 and CDR2 from the germline V gene are MNHEY and SVGAGI. Here the CDR3 DNA reads TGTGCCAGCAGTTACTCCTGGGACGGACTCTCCTACGAGCAGTACTTC. Translation gives CASSYSWDGLSYEQYF.

Of note for this clone: The same CDR3 arises from other DNA sequences in this sample as well. This sequence joins TRBV28 and TRBJ1-2; weak D call: TRBD1 (6 bases). V gave up 6 bases and J gave up 2 bases, with 10 bases separating them. The CDR3 length is 13 residues. The V gene's germline CDR1 is MDHEN and CDR2 SYDVKM. Written as DNA, the CDR3 is TGTGCCAGCAGGCTACAGGGAAACTATGGCTACACCTTC. The encoded protein is CASRLQGNYGYTF.

The chain couples TRBV4-1 to TRBJ2-7; a possible D gene is TRBD1 (6 bases). Germline lookup yields CDR1 MGHRA and CDR2 YSYEKL. CDR3 size: 14 residues. V was shortened by 2 bases and J by 2 bases, with 10 bases between the two germline ends. The CDR3 bases are TGCGCCAGCAGCCAACCCGGACAGACCTACGAGCAGTACTTC. This encodes CASSQPGQTYEQYF.

Concerning this clone: This sample also contains other DNA sequences that code for the same CDR3. The V and J genes are TRBV28 and TRBJ1-5; D uncertain. The CDR3 is 12 residues long. Looked up from germline, CDR1 is MDHEN and CDR2 is SYDVKM. Trimming shortened V by 3 bases and J by 6 bases, and 6 bases separated the two germline ends. The CDR3 protein is CASSLVGQPQHF. Written as DNA, the CDR3 is TGTGCCAGCAGTTTGGTAGGTCAGCCCCAGCATTTT.

This clone appeared a single time. The V call is TRBV19, the J call TRBJ1-2; tentatively, D is TRBD1 (5 bases). The CDR3 covers 14 residues. V lost 4 bases, J lost 5 bases, and 14 bases lay in between. Germline values: CDR1 LNHDA, CDR2 SQIVND (reference sequence). The CDR3 loop is CASSNQGPRYGYTF. The CDR3 DNA sequence: TGTGCCAGTAGTAACCAGGGTCCCAGATATGGCTACACCTTC.

Points on this clone: A clone one base away is much larger, so this may be a read error. Other DNA sequences in this specimen translate into the identical CDR3. The chain uses TRBV27 and TRBJ2-7; weak D call: TRBD1 (6 bases). V lost 6 bases, J lost 7 bases, and 16 bases lay in between. This CDR3 is built from 13 residues. Germline V gene lookup returns CDR1 MNHEY and CDR2 SMNVEV (reference sequence). CDR3 in amino acids: CASSSNRVHEQYF. CDR3 bases: TGTGCCAGCAGCTCGAACAGGGTCCATGAGCAGTACTTC.